A single sample gave rise to the 11 T cell receptor beta chains below, sequenced in a study of blood T cell repertoires in COVID-19. Clones were read by immunoSEQ multiplex PCR, and TCRdb kept only the in-frame ones, dropping some. The table shows approximately 210,000 clones, with 80% to 90% occurring only once. Sequenced: peripheral blood. The origin of the receptors is a woman in her 70s with active or convalescent COVID-19.

The chain is built from TRBV28 and TRBJ2-2; TRBD1 aligns across 9 bases. There are 16 residues in the CDR3. V was pared by 3 bases and J by 2 bases, with 4 bases of the junction left unmatched. CDR1 and CDR2 (germline): MDHEN, SYDVKM. CDR3 region: CASSFHRGLNTGELFF. The CDR3 DNA reads TGTGCCAGCAGTTTTCACAGGGGGCTTAACACCGGGGAGCTGTTTTTT.

This chain joins TRBV28 and TRBJ1-6; D not certain. CDR3 length equals 14 residues. Germline V gene data show CDR1 as MDHEN and CDR2 as SYDVKM. V was pared by 2 bases and J by 6 bases, with 8 bases between. CDR3 nucleotide sequence: TGTGCCAGCAGTTTACAGGCGGGTAATTCACCCCTCCACTTT. Amino acid sequence: CASSLQAGNSPLHF.

This clone occurred once. The V call is TRBV5-1, the J call TRBJ2-1; TRBD2 aligns across 11 bases. The J segment lost 2 bases and the V segment lost 0 bases, leaving 13 bases of the junction unmatched. The CDR3 totals 20 residues. Germline V gene sequence: CDR1 SGHRS, CDR2 YFSETQ. CDR3 protein: CASSLGASYGTSGTYNEQFF. CDR3 DNA: TGCGCCAGCAGCTTGGGGGCATCCTACGGGACTAGCGGTACCTACAATGAGCAGTTCTTC.

The chain employs TRBV5-4 and TRBJ1-1, with unresolved D. CDR1 is SGHNT, CDR2 YYREEE, per germline (reference sequence). Trimming took 3 bases from V and 9 from J, leaving 15 bases between them. The CDR3 extends over 13 amino acids. CDR3 residues: CASSSEAGIQAFF. The DNA of the CDR3 is TGTGCCAGCAGCTCCGAGGCGGGGATACAAGCTTTCTTT.

The rearrangement links TRBV7-8 to TRBJ2-2; 14 bases match TRBD2. Germline loops: CDR1 SGHVS, CDR2 FQNEAQ. CDR3 length: 14 amino acids. The CDR3 sequence: CVGGTSGRTGELFF. In nucleotides, the CDR3 is TGTGTCGGTGGGACTAGCGGGAGAACCGGGGAGCTGTTTTTT.

V gene TRBV18 combines with J gene TRBJ2-1; 8 bases are a match to TRBD1. This CDR3 is built from 13 residues. Germline trimming cut 6 bases from V and 3 bases from J; bases unmatched to any gene: 1. Germline V gene sequence: CDR1 KGHSH, CDR2 LQKENI. The CDR3 is CASSTGGYNEQFF. The DNA of the CDR3 is TGTGCCAGCTCCACAGGGGGCTACAATGAGCAGTTCTTC.

The V gene is TRBV12-3 or TRBV12-4, the J gene TRBJ1-6; D remains ambiguous. V gave up 2 bases and J gave up 7 bases, with 3 bases separating them. The CDR3 runs to 12 residues. This CDR3 reads CASSLSNSPLHF. The CDR3, as DNA: TGTGCCAGCAGTTTAAGCAATTCACCCCTCCACTTT.

This clone has more than one count but fewer than ten. The chain uses TRBV24-1 and TRBJ1-5, with 10 bases lining up with TRBD1. CDR1 and CDR2 from the germline V gene are KGHDR and SFDVKD. V gave up 4 bases and J gave up 6 bases; unmatched junction bases: 5. This CDR3 has 15 residues. CDR3 coding DNA: TGTGCCACCAGTGACCGGACAGGGGGGAGTCAGCCCCAGCATTTT. Residues: CATSDRTGGSQPQHF.

The rearrangement uses TRBV7-3 and TRBJ2-3, with D unresolved. Germline CDR1 and CDR2: SGHTA and FQGTGA. This CDR3 contains 12 residues. The V and J ends lost 5 bases and 4 bases respectively, with 7 bases between them. The CDR3 DNA reads as TGTGCCAGCAGCCGAGCCTCAGATACGCAGTATTTT. Amino acid sequence: CASSRASDTQYF.

The chain recombines TRBV6-5 with TRBJ1-1, with D possibly matching TRBD1 (6 bases). The CDR3 is 12 amino acids. Germline V lookup: CDR1 MNHEY, CDR2 SVGAGI. Deletions cut 6 bases from V and 11 bases from J, with 16 bases between. DNA of the CDR3: TGTGCCAGCAGCAATCCCACCACAGGGGCTTTCTTT. Translation gives CASSNPTTGAFF.

The chain carries TRBV9 and TRBJ2-3, with 10 nucleotides matching TRBD2. The CDR3 spans 15 residues. V was clipped by 3 bases and J by 1 base; unmatched bases: 2. CDR1 and CDR2 from the germline V gene are SGDLS and YYNGEE. CDR3 nucleotide sequence: TGTGCCAGCAGCGCCGGGACTAGCGGCACAGATACGCAGTATTTT. Amino acids: CASSAGTSGTDTQYF. Complete variable domain (other parts from reference TRBV9 and TRBJ2-3): DSGVTQTPKHLITATGQRVTLRCSPRSGDLSVYWYQQSLDQGLQFLIQYYNGEERAKGNILERFSAQQFPDLHSELNLSSLELGDSALYFCASSAGTSGTDTQYFGPGTRLTVL.